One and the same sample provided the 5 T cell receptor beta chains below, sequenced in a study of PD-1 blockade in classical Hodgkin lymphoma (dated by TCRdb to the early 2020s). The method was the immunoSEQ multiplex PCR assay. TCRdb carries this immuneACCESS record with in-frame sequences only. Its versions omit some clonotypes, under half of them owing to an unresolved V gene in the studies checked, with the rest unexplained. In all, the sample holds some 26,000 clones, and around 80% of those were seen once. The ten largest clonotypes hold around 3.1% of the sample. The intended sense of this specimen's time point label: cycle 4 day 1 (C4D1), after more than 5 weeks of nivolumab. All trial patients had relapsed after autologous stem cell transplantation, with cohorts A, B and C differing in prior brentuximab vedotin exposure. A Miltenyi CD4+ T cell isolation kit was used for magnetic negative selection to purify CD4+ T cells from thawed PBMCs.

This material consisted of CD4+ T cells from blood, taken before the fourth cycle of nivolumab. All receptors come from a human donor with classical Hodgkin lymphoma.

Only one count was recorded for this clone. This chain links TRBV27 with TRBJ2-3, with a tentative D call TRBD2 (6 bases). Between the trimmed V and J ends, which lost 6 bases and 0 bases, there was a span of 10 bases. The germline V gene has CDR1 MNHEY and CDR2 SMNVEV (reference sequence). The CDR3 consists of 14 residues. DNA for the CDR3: TGTGCCAGCAGGGCGGGGTTTAGCACAGATACGCAGTATTTT. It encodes CASRAGFSTDTQYF.

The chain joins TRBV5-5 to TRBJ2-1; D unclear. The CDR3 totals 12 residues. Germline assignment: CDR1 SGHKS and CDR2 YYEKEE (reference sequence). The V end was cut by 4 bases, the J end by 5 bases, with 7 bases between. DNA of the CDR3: TGTGCCAGCAGCGGGTGGGACAATGAGCAGTTCTTC. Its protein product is CASSGWDNEQFF.

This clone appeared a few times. CDR3: CASSHSYEQYF. The CDR3 coding sequence is TGCGCCAGCAGCCACTCCTACGAGCAGTACTTC. This sequence joins TRBV5-1 and TRBJ2-7; no definite D call. V dropped 4 bases and J dropped 0 bases, with 2 bases sitting between them. The CDR3 has 11 amino acids. CDR1 and CDR2 from the germline V gene are SGHRS and YFSETQ.

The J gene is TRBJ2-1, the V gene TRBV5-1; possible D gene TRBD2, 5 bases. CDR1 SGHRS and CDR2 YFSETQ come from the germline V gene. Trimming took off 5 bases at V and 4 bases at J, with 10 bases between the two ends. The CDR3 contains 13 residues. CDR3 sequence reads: CASSLASYNEQFF. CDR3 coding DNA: TGCGCCAGCAGTTTAGCGAGTTACAATGAGCAGTTCTTC.

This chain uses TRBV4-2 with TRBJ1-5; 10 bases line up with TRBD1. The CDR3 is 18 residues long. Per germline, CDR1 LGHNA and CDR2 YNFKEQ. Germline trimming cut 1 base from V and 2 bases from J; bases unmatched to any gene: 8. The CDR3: CASSQAGQGRMGNQPQHF. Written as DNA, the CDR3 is TGTGCCAGCAGCCAAGCGGGACAGGGGAGGATGGGCAATCAGCCCCAGCATTTT.